The entry below describes one T cell receptor (beta chain). The record originates from a study of shared clonotypes between healthy human individuals. Study-level background: Donors had three CD4 naive, three CD4 memory, two CD8 naive and one CD8 memory plate apiece.

Germline loops: CDR1 MDHEN, CDR2 SYDVKM. V was pared by 2 bases and J by 4 bases, with 11 bases between. This CDR3 spans 14 amino acids. Libraries were prepared by immunoSEQ multiplex PCR; TCRdb keeps only in-frame clonotypes and omits some of them. The data show millions of clones, 95% seen once. Negatively enriched CD4+ T cells were divided by CD45RA into naive and memory. The TCR originated in a man between 18 and 35 years old in good health. Sequenced input: naive CD4+ T cells sorted from blood. As to subset: CD45RA+ positively selected. The chain combines TRBV28 with TRBJ1-2; tentatively, D is TRBD1 (6 bases). The CDR3 is CASSLVTGTYGYTF. Here the CDR3 DNA reads TGTGCCAGCAGTTTAGTAACAGGGACCTATGGCTACACCTTC.